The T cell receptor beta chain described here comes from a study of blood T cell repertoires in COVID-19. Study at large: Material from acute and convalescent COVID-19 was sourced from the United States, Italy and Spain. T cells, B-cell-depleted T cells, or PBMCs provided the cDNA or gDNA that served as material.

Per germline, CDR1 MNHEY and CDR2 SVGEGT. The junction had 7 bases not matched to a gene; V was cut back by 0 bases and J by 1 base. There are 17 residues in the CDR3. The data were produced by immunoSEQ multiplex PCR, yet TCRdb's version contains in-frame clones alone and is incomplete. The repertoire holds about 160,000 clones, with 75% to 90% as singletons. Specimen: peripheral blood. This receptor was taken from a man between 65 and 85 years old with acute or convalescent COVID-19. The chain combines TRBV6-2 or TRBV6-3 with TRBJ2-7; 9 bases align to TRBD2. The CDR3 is CASSYSIETSGSYEQYF. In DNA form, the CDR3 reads TGTGCCAGCAGTTACTCGATAGAAACTAGCGGGTCCTACGAGCAGTACTTC.